This paragraph covers one T cell receptor beta chain sequence. Its antigen is not known. These data come from a study of T cells after yellow fever vaccination. Whole-study results and caveats: Clones from primary vaccination mostly reappeared after the booster (less than 98% CD4, about 85% CD8). Just a small share of clonotypes turned up in the CD4 compartment as well as the CD8 compartment.

Each CDR3 protein gets one entry after TCRdb re-called the 5' RACE reads with MiXCR. The table shows hundreds of thousands of distinct CDR3 sequences, with 18% occurring only once. The origin of this receptor is a young man who received the YFV17D yellow fever vaccine. The sequences come from PBMCs, collected before the yellow fever booster vaccination.

CDR3 bases: TGTGCCAGCAGGCCAGCCGATAACTATGGCTACACCTTC. This encodes CASRPADNYGYTF. The V call is TRBV9, the J call TRBJ1-2; D call uncertain. Deletions cut 5 bases from V and 1 base from J, with 9 bases between. CDR1 SGDLS and CDR2 YYNGEE come from the germline V gene. This CDR3 is built from 13 residues.